This paragraph reports one TCR beta chain. Its target is unknown. The data stem from a study of T cell repertoires in cytomegalovirus infection. As for the study in general: Epitope selection comprised recently identified HLA-C-restricted CMV epitopes and well-studied HLA-B-restricted CMV epitopes. The public TCR beta signatures pointed to both CMV infection and matching HLA type. Study-level findings and limits: Summed frequency of shared TCR beta families picked out CMV carriers who also had the relevant HLA. Predominance within the ex vivo response was attributable to HLA-C-restricted CMV-specific TCR beta clonotypes.

TCRdb re-analysed the reads in MiXCR, keeping a single row per CDR3 protein. Here the sample spans a few hundred thousand distinct CDR3 sequences, 40% to 50% being singletons. Germline V gene lookup returns CDR1 SGHVS and CDR2 FQNEAQ. This CDR3 comprises 16 residues. V lost 4 bases, J lost 0 bases, and 13 bases lay in between. This sequence was found in a human donor in good health (CMV status not recorded). Some clones in this sample may be carry-over from other donors' samples. Specimen: cultured PBMCs, collected from culture after CMV antigen stimulation. V gene TRBV7-8 combines with J gene TRBJ2-1, with D perhaps TRBD2 (5 bases). CDR3 residues: CASSSSAGNSYNEQFF. The CDR3 DNA reads as TGTGCCAGCAGCTCCAGTGCGGGCAACTCCTACAATGAGCAGTTCTTC.